The text below deals with one T cell receptor beta chain. These data are taken from a study of blood T cell repertoires in COVID-19. As for the study in general: Samples came from the United States, Italy and Spain, spanning acute and convalescent COVID-19. Sources were T cells, B-cell-depleted T cells, or PBMCs; the material itself was cDNA or gDNA.

Original processing notes: Using reference gene primer amplification, nucleated cell counts were estimated. Here immunoSEQ multiplex PCR was the method, and the copy in TCRdb shows in-frame clones only, minus some. V, J and clone size are taken as reported in that table, and D and trimming were inferred from the DNA itself. The table has about 150,000 clones, about 85% seen once. This CDR3 has 15 residues. The V segment lost 5 bases and the J segment 2 bases; nucleotides outside the gene matches: 6. Germline V CDR1 and CDR2: SEHNR, FQNEAQ (reference sequence). The receptor's source is a woman aged 55-75 years with active or convalescent COVID-19. The specimen sequenced was peripheral blood. The chain uses TRBV7-9 and TRBJ1-1; 9 bases map to TRBD1. CDR3 DNA sequence: TGTGCCAGCAGCGACCGGGACAGGGTTAACACTGAAGCTTTCTTT. This encodes CASSDRDRVNTEAFF.